This TCR beta chain emerged from a study of CD8 T cells in Susac syndrome. The CDR3 is 17 residues long. Per germline, CDR1 SGDLS and CDR2 YYNGEE. V trimming: 0 bases; J trimming: 5 bases; junction bases outside the gene matches: 9. The authors reverse transcribed roughly 0.45 to 1 ug RNA with random hexamers. TCRdb itself ran the immunoSEQ multiplex PCR reads through MiXCR, one entry per CDR3 protein. The sample records about 280,000 distinct CDR3 sequences, roughly 85% being singletons. The sample consisted of CD8+ T cells from PBMCs. The receptor comes from a human donor with multiple sclerosis. The chain recombines TRBV9 with TRBJ2-1; 9 bases agree with TRBD2. CDR3: CASSVGIAGVVDNEQFF. The DNA of the CDR3 is TGTGCCAGCAGCGTAGGTATAGCGGGAGTAGTAGACAATGAGCAGTTCTTC.